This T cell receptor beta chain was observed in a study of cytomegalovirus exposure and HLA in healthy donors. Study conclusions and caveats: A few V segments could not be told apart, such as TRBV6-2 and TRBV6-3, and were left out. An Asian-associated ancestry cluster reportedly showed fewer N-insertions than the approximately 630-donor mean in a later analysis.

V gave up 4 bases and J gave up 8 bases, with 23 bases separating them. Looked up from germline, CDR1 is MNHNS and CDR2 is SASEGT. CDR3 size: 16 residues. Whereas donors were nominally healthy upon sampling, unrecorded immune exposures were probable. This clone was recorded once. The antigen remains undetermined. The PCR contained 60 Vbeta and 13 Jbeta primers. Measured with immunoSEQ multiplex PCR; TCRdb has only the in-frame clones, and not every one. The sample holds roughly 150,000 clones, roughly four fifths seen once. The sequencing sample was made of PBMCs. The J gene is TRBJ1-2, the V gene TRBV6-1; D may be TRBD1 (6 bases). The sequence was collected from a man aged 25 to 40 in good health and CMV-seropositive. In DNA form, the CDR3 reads TGTGCCAGCAGTGCAGAACTGGGACATTCTAATTCAGGCTACACCTTC. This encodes CASSAELGHSNSGYTF.